The next 2 T cell receptor beta chains were all read from a single sample in a study of T-cell reconstitution after alpha-beta-depleted transplantation in children. Preparation of the TCRbeta library used unique molecular identifiers. TCRdb fed the PCR reads into MiXCR, producing one record per CDR3 protein. The sample has about 470,000 distinct CDR3 sequences, 43% seen once. This sample comprised PBMCs, obtained before TCRalphabeta/CD19-depleted stem cell transplant. All receptors come from a girl aged 2-9 years with aplastic anemia, due to receive a stem cell transplant.

The V and J genes are TRBV20-1 and TRBJ2-7, with 8 bases that match TRBD2. CDR3 length: 14 amino acids. The germline gives CDR1 DFQATT, CDR2 SNEGSKA (reference sequence). The ends lost 6 bases at V and 2 bases at J; junction bases unmatched: 9. The CDR3 spells CSAGREREPYEQYF. The CDR3 bases are TGCAGTGCGGGGCGCGAGCGGGAGCCCTACGAGCAGTACTTC.

In this sample, this clonotype turned up once. The gene calls are TRBV28 and TRBJ2-3; D is tentatively TRBD1 or TRBD2 (5 bases each). Trimming stripped 7 bases from V and 1 base from J, with 18 bases between. CDR3 size: 16 residues. Germline loops: CDR1 MDHEN, CDR2 SYDVKM. Here the CDR3 reads CASTAPQGTRTDTQYF. DNA for the CDR3: TGTGCCAGCACCGCCCCCCAAGGGACCCGCACAGATACGCAGTATTTT. The full variable domain, completed using reference TRBV28 and TRBJ2-3, is DVKVTQSSRYLVKRTGEKVFLECVQDMDHENMFWYRQDPGLGLRLIYFSYDVKMKEKGDIPEGYSVSREKKERFSLILESASTNQTSMYLCASTAPQGTRTDTQYFGPGTRLTVL.